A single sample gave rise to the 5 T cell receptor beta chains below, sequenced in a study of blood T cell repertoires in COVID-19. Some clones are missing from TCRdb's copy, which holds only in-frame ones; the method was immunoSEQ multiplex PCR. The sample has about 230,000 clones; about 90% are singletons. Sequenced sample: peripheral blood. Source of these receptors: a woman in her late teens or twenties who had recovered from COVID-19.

CDR3 in amino acids: CASTNGLYGYTF. DNA for the CDR3: TGTGCCAGCACCAATGGGCTCTATGGCTACACCTTC. The chain is built from TRBV6-6 and TRBJ1-2; the D is unclear. CDR3 length equals 12 residues. Trimming removed 7 bases at V and 4 bases at J, with 10 bases between. Germline values: CDR1 MNHNY, CDR2 SVGAGI (reference sequence).

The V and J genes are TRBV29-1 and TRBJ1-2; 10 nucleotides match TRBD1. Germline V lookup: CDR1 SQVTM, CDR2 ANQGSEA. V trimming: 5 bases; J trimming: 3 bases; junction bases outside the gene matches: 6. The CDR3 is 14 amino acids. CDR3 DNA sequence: TGCAGCGTTTTTGGGACAGGGGCGGACTATGGCTACACCTTC. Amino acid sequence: CSVFGTGADYGYTF.

DNA of the CDR3: TGTGCCACCAGCAGAGATCGCGGGAGGGTCAATGAGCAGTTCTTC. Its protein is CATSRDRGRVNEQFF. The chain is built from TRBV15 and TRBJ2-1, with 9 positions matching TRBD2. The CDR3 is 15 amino acids. Germline CDR1 reads LNHNV; CDR2 reads YYDKDF (reference sequence). V lost 0 bases, J lost 6 bases, and 3 bases stayed unmatched. Full variable domain (rest looked up from reference TRBV15 and TRBJ2-1): DAMVIQNPRYQVTQFGKPVTLSCSQTLNHNVMYWYQQKSSQAPKLLFHYYDKDFNNEADTPDNFQSRRPNTSFCFLDIRSPGLGDTAMYLCATSRDRGRVNEQFFGPGTRLTVL.

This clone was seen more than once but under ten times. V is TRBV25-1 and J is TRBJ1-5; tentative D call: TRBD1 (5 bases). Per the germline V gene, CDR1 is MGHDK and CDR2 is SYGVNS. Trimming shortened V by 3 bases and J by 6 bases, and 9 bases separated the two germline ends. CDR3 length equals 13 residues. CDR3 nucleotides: TGTGCCAGCAGTGACAGGGAAAGTCAGCCCCAGCATTTT. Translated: CASSDRESQPQHF. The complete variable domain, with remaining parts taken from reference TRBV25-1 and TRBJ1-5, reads EADIYQTPRYLVIGTGKKITLECSQTMGHDKMYWYQQDPGMELHLIHYSYGVNSTEKGDLSSESTVSRIRTEHFPLTLESARPSHTSQYLCASSDRESQPQHFGDGTRLSIL.

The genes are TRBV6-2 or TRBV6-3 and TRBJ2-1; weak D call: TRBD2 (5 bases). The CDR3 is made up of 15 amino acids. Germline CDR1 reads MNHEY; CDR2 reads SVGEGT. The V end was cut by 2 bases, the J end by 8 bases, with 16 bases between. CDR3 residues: CASSYELALLDEQFF. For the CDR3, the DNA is TGTGCCAGCAGTTACGAGCTAGCCCTGTTGGATGAGCAGTTCTTC.